This T cell receptor beta chain was captured by sequencing in a study of cytomegalovirus exposure and HLA in healthy donors. Findings of the study overall: In a later analysis, across HLA loci, associated TCR counts were highest for DRB1, lowest for HLA-C. Reportedly, cytomegalovirus status was diagnosed with high sensitivity and specificity.

The PCR made use of 60 Vbeta and 13 Jbeta primers. TCRdb keeps only in-frame clones here, not all; method: immunoSEQ multiplex PCR. The data hold approximately 200,000 clones, with around three quarters observed a single time. Only a few counts were recorded for this clone. Antigen unknown. Healthy bone marrow donors made up the donor group. Looked up from germline, CDR1 is SNHLY and CDR2 is FYNNEI. The CDR3 is 13 amino acids. V was shortened by 3 bases and J by 11 bases, with 16 bases between the two germline ends. The chain carries TRBV2 and TRBJ1-1; tentatively, D is TRBD1 (6 bases). The receptor was isolated from a woman under 40 in good health and CMV-seropositive. Sequenced input: PBMCs. CDR3: CASSDPRRGGAFF. CDR3 DNA: TGTGCCAGCAGTGACCCAAGGAGGGGGGGTGCTTTCTTT.